The rows below give T cell receptor beta chains drawn from one sample of a study of cytomegalovirus exposure and HLA in healthy donors. TCRdb's table, derived via immunoSEQ multiplex PCR, lists solely in-frame clones and lacks some. The table lists about 110,000 clones, about three quarters of them singletons, with just under 3% in the top ten. Sequencing input: PBMCs. The receptor source for this set is a woman in her sixties or seventies in good health and CMV-seropositive. Each CDR3 is given without its conserved first and last residue. The order of the fields is J gene, V gene, CDR3 protein.

TRBJ1-5 TRBV4-1 ASSQDASYSNQPQH
TRBJ2-7 TRBV7-2 ASSLGAGSEQY
TRBJ1-1 TRBV29-1 SAGQVNTEAF
TRBJ1-1 TRBV7-2 ASSLGGSAEAF
TRBJ2-4 TRBV19 ASTEYRGGTGAKNIQY
TRBJ2-7 TRBV18 ASSPVLAGTYEQY
TRBJ2-7 TRBV30 AWTSGSYEQY
TRBJ2-2 TRBV19 ASSRTSGSMNTGELF
TRBJ2-3 TRBV5-4 ASSLGGFGGGGTDTQY
TRBJ1-3 TRBV11-3 ASSTGQGNTIY
TRBJ1-1 TRBV7-9 ASSFTTRGTEAF
TRBJ1-1 TRBV4-2 ASSQIPDREDTEAF
TRBJ2-3 TRBV10-3 AASGGASDTQY
TRBJ1-2 TRBV5-6 ASSRDWQGGYT
TRBJ2-3 TRBV6-5 ASSYVSSTDTQY
TRBJ1-5 TRBV18 ASSPHKNQPQH
TRBJ2-5 TRBV6-5 ASSYRGQETQY
TRBJ1-1 TRBV19 ASSIEYRGLVGTEAF
TRBJ2-7 TRBV5-1 ASSLDGISYEQY
TRBJ1-2 TRBV28 ASSFGQNYGYT
TRBJ1-2 TRBV4-2 ASSPEGRVGANYGYT
TRBJ2-4 TRBV28 ASSATSGKGFVYQY
TRBJ2-3 TRBV19 ASNKRGTDTQY
TRBJ2-1 TRBV29-1 SGRTSGRREQF
TRBJ1-1 TRBV19 ASNPRQGAHEAF
TRBJ2-5 TRBV5-1 ASSGGQGGGETQY
TRBJ2-1 TRBV6-1 ATLDLLGANEQF
TRBJ1-2 TRBV27 ASSRTPRVGQGLSGGGYT